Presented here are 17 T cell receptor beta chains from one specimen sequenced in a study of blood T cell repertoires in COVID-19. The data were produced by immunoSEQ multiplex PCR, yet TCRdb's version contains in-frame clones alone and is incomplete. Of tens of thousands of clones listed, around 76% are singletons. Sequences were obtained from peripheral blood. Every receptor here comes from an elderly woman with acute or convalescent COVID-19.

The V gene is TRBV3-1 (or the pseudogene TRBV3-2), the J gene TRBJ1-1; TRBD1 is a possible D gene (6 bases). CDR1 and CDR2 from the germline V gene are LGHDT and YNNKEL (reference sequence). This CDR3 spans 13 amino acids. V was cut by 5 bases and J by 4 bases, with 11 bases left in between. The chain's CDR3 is CASSRKGGTEAFF. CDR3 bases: TGTGCCAGCAGCAGGAAAGGGGGCACTGAAGCTTTCTTT.

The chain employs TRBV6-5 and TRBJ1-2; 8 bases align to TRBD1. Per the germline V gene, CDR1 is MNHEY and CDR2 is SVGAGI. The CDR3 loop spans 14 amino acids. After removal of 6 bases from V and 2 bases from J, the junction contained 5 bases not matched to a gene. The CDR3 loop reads CASSGQGPNYGYTF. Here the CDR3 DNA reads TGTGCCAGCAGCGGACAGGGTCCAAACTATGGCTACACCTTC.

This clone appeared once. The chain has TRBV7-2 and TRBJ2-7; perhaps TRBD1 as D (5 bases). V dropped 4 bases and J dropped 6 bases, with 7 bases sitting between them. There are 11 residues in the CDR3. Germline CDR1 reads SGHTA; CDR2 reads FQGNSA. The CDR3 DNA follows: TGTGCCAGCAGCTCCAGGGTCGAGCAGTACTTC. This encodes CASSSRVEQYF.

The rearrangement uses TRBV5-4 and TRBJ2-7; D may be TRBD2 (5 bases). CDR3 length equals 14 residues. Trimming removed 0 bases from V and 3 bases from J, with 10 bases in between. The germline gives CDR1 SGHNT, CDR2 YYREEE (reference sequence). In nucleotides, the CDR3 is TGTGCCAGCAGCTTGGGGCCTGGAGGCTACGAGCAGTACTTC. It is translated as CASSLGPGGYEQYF.

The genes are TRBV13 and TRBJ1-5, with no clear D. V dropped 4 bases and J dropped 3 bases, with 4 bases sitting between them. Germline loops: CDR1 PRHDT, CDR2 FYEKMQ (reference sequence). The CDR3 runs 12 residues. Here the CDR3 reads CASSSINQPQHF. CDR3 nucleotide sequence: TGTGCCAGCAGCTCTATCAATCAGCCCCAGCATTTT.

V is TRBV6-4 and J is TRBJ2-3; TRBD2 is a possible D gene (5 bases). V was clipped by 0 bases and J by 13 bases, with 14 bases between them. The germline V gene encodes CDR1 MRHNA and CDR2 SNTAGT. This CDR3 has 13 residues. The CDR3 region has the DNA TGTGCCAGCAGTGACTCGGTCTCTAGCAGAAAGTATTTT. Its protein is CASSDSVSSRKYF.

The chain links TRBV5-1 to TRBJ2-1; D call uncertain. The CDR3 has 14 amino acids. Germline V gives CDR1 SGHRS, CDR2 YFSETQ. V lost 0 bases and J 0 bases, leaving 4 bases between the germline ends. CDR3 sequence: CASSLGSSYNEQFF. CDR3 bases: TGCGCCAGCAGCTTGGGGAGCTCCTACAATGAGCAGTTCTTC.

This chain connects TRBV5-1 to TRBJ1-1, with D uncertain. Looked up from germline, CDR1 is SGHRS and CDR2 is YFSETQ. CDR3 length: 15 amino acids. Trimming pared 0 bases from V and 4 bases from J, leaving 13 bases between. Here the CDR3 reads CASSLASESGTEAFF. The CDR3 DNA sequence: TGCGCCAGCAGCTTGGCCTCGGAGAGTGGCACTGAAGCTTTCTTT.

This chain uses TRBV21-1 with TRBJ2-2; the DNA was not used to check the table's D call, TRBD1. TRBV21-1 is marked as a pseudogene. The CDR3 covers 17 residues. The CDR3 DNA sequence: TGTGCCAGCAGCAAAGTGGATTGGGGCAGGAGCACCGGGGAGCTGTTTTTT. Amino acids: CASSKVDWGRSTGELFF.

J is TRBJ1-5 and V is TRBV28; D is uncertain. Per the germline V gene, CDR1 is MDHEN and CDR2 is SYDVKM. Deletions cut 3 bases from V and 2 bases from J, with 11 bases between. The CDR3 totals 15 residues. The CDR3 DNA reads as TGTGCCAGCAGTTTGATCGCCCAGGGCAATCAGCCCCAGCATTTT. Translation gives CASSLIAQGNQPQHF.

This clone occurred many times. The CDR3 bases are TGTGCCAGCAGTCCTCACCGGGGAGAGCAGTACTTC. Protein sequence: CASSPHRGEQYF. The chain employs TRBV12-3 or TRBV12-4 and TRBJ2-7, with D possibly matching TRBD2 (5 bases). The CDR3 has 12 amino acids. Trimming took off 5 bases at V and 7 bases at J, with 12 bases between the two ends.

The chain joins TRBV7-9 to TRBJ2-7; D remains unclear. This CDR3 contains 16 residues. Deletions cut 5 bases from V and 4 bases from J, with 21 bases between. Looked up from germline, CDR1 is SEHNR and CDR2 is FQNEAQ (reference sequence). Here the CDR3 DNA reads TGTGCCAGCAGCCCCACGTCAACGAGTCAAATTTACGAGCAGTACTTC. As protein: CASSPTSTSQIYEQYF.

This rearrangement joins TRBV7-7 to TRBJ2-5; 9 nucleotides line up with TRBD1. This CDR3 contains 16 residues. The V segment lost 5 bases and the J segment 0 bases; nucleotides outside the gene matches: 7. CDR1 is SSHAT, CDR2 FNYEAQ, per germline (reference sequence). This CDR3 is CASSPRTGAHQETQYF. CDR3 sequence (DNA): TGTGCCAGCAGCCCTAGGACAGGGGCCCACCAAGAGACCCAGTACTTC.

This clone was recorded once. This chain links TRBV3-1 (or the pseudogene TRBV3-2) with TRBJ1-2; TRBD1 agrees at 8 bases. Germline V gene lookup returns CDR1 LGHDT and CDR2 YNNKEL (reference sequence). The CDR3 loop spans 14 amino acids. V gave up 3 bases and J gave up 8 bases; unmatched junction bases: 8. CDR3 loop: CASSQPDRGSGYTF. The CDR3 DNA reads TGTGCCAGCAGCCAGCCTGACAGGGGTTCGGGCTACACCTTC.

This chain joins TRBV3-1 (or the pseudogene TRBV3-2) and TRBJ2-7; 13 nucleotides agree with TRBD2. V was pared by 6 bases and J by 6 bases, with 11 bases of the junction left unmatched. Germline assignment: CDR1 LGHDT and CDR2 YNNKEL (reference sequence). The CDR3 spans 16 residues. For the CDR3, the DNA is TGTGCCAGCAGACCCGAAGCCGGGACTAGCGGGACCGAGCAGTACTTC. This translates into CASRPEAGTSGTEQYF.

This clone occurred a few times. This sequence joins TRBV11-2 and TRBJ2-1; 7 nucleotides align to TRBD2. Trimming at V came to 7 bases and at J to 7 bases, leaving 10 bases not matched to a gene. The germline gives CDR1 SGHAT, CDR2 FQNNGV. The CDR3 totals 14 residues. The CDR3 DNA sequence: TGTGCCAGCACTACCCTGGGCGGGAGAAATGAGCAGTTCTTC. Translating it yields CASTTLGGRNEQFF.

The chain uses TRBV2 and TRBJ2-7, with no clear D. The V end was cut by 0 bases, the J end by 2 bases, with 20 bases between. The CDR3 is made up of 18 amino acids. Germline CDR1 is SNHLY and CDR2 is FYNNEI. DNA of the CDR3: TGTGCCAGCAGTGAAGCGCTTCCCGACTGGGTAAAAGCCTACGAGCAGTACTTC. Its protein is CASSEALPDWVKAYEQYF.